The present T cell receptor beta chain was sequenced within a study of blood T cell repertoires in COVID-19. Study context: Specimens from acute and convalescent COVID-19 originated in the United States, Italy and Spain. T cells, B-cell-depleted T cells, or PBMCs supplied cDNA or gDNA.

Per the original methods: Cell counts per sample came from amplifying reference gene primers. The method was immunoSEQ multiplex PCR; TCRdb's version includes in-frame clones alone and lacks a portion of them. Clone size and the V and J calls come from that table; the DNA yielded D and trimming. The sample contains around 97,000 clones, just under 85% of which appear only once. The CDR3 extends over 15 amino acids. V dropped 7 bases and J dropped 6 bases, with 21 bases sitting between them. Per germline, CDR1 MNHEY and CDR2 SVGAGI. The chain couples TRBV6-5 to TRBJ1-1; D not certain. This clonotype was obtained from a man aged 65-85 years with acute or convalescent COVID-19. The sequencing input was peripheral blood. This chain's CDR3 is CASILGVSSKAEAFF. CDR3 nucleotide sequence: TGTGCCAGCATCTTGGGAGTCTCTTCTAAGGCTGAAGCTTTCTTT.